Below, one TCR beta chain is given with its context. These data come from a study of Ad26.COV2.S vaccination and SARS-CoV-2 variants. Study summary: By the intramuscular route, Ad26.COV2.S was given once, or twice 56 days apart.

Stated treatment: around 19 received Ad26.COV2.S at low or high dose, single or two shots; 5 received placebo; per-sample allocation not given. Following the first vaccine or placebo injection, samples were taken on day 63. Sequenced by immunoSEQ multiplex PCR; TCRdb stores in-frame clones only, minus some. Altogether approximately 400,000 clones are present, approximately 84% being singletons, with the ten largest covering 2.5% to 3.5%. The CDR3 covers 14 residues. The J segment lost 5 bases and the V segment lost 5 bases, leaving 9 bases of the junction unmatched. Per the germline V gene, CDR1 is SGHTA and CDR2 is FQGNSA.

The receptor's source is a person aged 18 to 59 who received the Ad26.COV2.S COVID-19 vaccine or a placebo. The source material was peripheral blood, sampled in a trial of Ad26.COV2.S vaccine versus placebo. This chain joins TRBV7-2 and TRBJ2-7; TRBD2 agrees at 7 bases. CDR3 amino acids: CASSQRGRDDEQYF. The CDR3 nucleotides are TGTGCCAGCAGCCAGCGGGGCAGGGACGACGAGCAGTACTTC.